A single sample is the source of the 21 T cell receptor beta chains below, sequenced in a study of blood T cell repertoires in COVID-19. This table comes from immunoSEQ multiplex PCR, and its TCRdb copy is limited to in-frame clones, with some not included. Of 160,000 or so clones listed, roughly four fifths are singletons. Sequencing input: peripheral blood. Every receptor here comes from a human donor in a cohort sampled during active COVID-19.

The chain combines TRBV7-9 with TRBJ1-2; D is perhaps TRBD1 (5 bases). The germline CDR1 and CDR2 sequences are SEHNR and FQNEAQ (reference sequence). This CDR3 is built from 13 residues. V was trimmed by 11 bases and J by 0 bases, leaving 13 bases between them. This CDR3 reads CALYGQSNYGYTF. The CDR3 DNA reads as TGTGCCCTTTACGGACAATCTAACTATGGCTACACCTTC.

The J gene is TRBJ1-4, the V gene TRBV28; 10 bases fit TRBD1. After removal of 6 bases from V and 5 bases from J, the junction contained 12 bases not matched to a gene. CDR1 and CDR2 from the germline V gene are MDHEN and SYDVKM. The CDR3 totals 17 residues. Written as DNA, the CDR3 is TGTGCCAGCAGAACGCCCGCACCGGGACAGGGGAATGAAAAACTGTTTTTT. Translated, it gives CASRTPAPGQGNEKLFF.

The chain combines TRBV6-1 with TRBJ1-3; weak D call: TRBD1 (5 bases). The germline V gene has CDR1 MNHNS and CDR2 SASEGT. V lost 3 bases and J lost 2, with 14 bases in between. The CDR3 covers 16 residues. DNA of the CDR3: TGTGCCAGCAGTGACCGGCGACAGACAACTGGAAACACCATATATTTT. This encodes CASSDRRQTTGNTIYF.

This clone was detected only once. The chain links TRBV4-1 to TRBJ2-1, with TRBD2 identical over 12 bases. V gave up 4 bases and J gave up 5 bases; unmatched junction bases: 6. The CDR3 has 16 amino acids. Germline-derived CDR1 and CDR2 are MGHRA and YSYEKL. This chain's CDR3 is CASSLGTSGRNNEQFF. CDR3 nucleotides: TGCGCCAGCAGCCTCGGGACTAGCGGGCGAAACAATGAGCAGTTCTTC.

The V and J genes are TRBV6-1 and TRBJ2-3; 13 nucleotides line up with TRBD2. This CDR3 region has 16 residues. Trimming at V came to 4 bases and at J to 4 bases, leaving 5 bases not matched to a gene. Germline V gene lookup returns CDR1 MNHNS and CDR2 SASEGT. For the CDR3, the DNA is TGTGCCAGCAGTGCCCGGACTAGCGGGAGCGCAGATACGCAGTATTTT. Encoded protein: CASSARTSGSADTQYF.

The chain recombines TRBV20-1 with TRBJ2-5; D remains ambiguous. V lost 0 bases and J lost 5, with 4 bases in between. This CDR3 region has 11 residues. Germline V CDR1 and CDR2: DFQATT, SNEGSKA (reference sequence). The CDR3 protein is CSARDQETQYF. The DNA of the CDR3 is TGCAGTGCTAGAGATCAGGAGACCCAGTACTTC.

The CDR3 DNA sequence: TGTGCCAGCAGCACCGACAGGGTCTCTGGAAACACCATATATTTT. Encoded protein: CASSTDRVSGNTIYF. The chain uses TRBV6-1 and TRBJ1-3; 7 bases map to TRBD1. This CDR3 region has 15 residues. Germline lookup yields CDR1 MNHNS and CDR2 SASEGT. V lost 6 bases and J lost 0; bases outside the gene matches: 5.

The chain joins TRBV13 to TRBJ2-3; TRBD2 is a possible D gene (6 bases). The germline CDR1 and CDR2 sequences are PRHDT and FYEKMQ (reference sequence). The CDR3 sequence is 14 residues long. V lost 4 bases and J lost 0, with 8 bases in between. The CDR3 is CASSSGTSTDTQYF. CDR3 coding DNA: TGTGCCAGCAGCTCCGGGACTAGCACAGATACGCAGTATTTT.

The rearrangement links TRBV7-9 to TRBJ2-3; TRBD1 matches at 7 bases. This CDR3 has 16 residues. J was trimmed by 2 bases and V by 1 base; bases with no gene match: 6. Per germline, CDR1 SEHNR and CDR2 FQNEAQ (reference sequence). CDR3 in DNA: TGTGCCAGCAGCTTAGAGACAGACAGGGACACAGATACGCAGTATTTT. Translated: CASSLETDRDTDTQYF.

The V call is TRBV9, the J call TRBJ2-3; 14 positions agree with TRBD2. This CDR3 region has 18 residues. The germline gives CDR1 SGDLS, CDR2 YYNGEE. The trim removed 3 bases at V and 4 bases at J, leaving 10 bases unmatched. CDR3 sequence: CASSDSRLAGGPADTQYF. CDR3 in DNA: TGTGCCAGCAGCGATAGCCGACTAGCGGGAGGGCCGGCAGATACGCAGTATTTT.

The rearrangement links TRBV11-2 to TRBJ2-7, with D maybe TRBD1 (7 bases). Per germline, CDR1 SGHAT and CDR2 FQNNGV. V gave up 1 base and J gave up 7 bases, with 20 bases separating them. This CDR3 is built from 16 residues. CDR3 nucleotide sequence: TGTGCCAGCAGCTTAGGGCAGGGGGGATACGAAGGGGAGCAGTACTTC. As protein: CASSLGQGGYEGEQYF.

This chain joins TRBV5-4 and TRBJ1-4, with D possibly TRBD1 on 5 matching bases. The CDR3 totals 16 residues. Trimming removed 5 bases from V and 6 bases from J, with 20 bases in between. The germline V gene encodes CDR1 SGHNT and CDR2 YYREEE (reference sequence). The DNA for the CDR3 is TGTGCCAGCAGTCCTAGTGTAGGGGAAGGGGATGAAAAACTGTTTTTT. The encoded protein is CASSPSVGEGDEKLFF.

This clone has more than one count but fewer than ten. The V and J genes are TRBV10-1 and TRBJ2-3, with TRBD1 matching 12 bases. CDR1 is WNHNN, CDR2 SYGVQD, per germline (reference sequence). CDR3 size: 14 residues. V trimming: 6 bases; J trimming: 9 bases; junction bases outside the gene matches: 7. The CDR3 nucleotides are TGCGCCAGCAGCCCCGGGACAGGGGGCAAAACGCAGTATTTT. Translating it yields CASSPGTGGKTQYF.

Concerning this clone: The DNA is left out, because the CDR3 cannot be placed on it with certainty; the CDR3 is given as TCRdb lists it. This chain connects TRBV19 to TRBJ1-1; the table's D call, TRBD1, has no DNA check behind it. The CDR3 sequence runs 15 residues, both termini included. The V gene's germline CDR1 is LNHDA and CDR2 SQIVND (reference sequence). This CDR3 reads CASTSGQGAVTEAFF.

The rearrangement joins TRBV7-8 to TRBJ2-7, with 8 bases that match TRBD2. The germline gives CDR1 SGHVS, CDR2 FQNEAQ. The length of the CDR3 is 15 residues. J gave up 5 bases and V 4 bases, and 10 bases lay outside the gene matches. The CDR3 spells CASSSTSGSGNEQYF. In DNA, the CDR3 is TGTGCCAGCAGCTCAACAAGCGGGAGTGGGAACGAGCAGTACTTC.

The chain couples TRBV7-2 to TRBJ2-7, with 9 nucleotides matching TRBD2. CDR1 and CDR2 (germline): SGHTA, FQGNSA. Germline trimming cut 2 bases from V and 6 bases from J; bases unmatched to any gene: 8. The CDR3 totals 15 residues. CDR3 loop: CASSLSAGGGSEQYF. The CDR3 DNA reads TGTGCCAGCAGCTTATCTGCGGGAGGGGGGAGCGAGCAGTACTTC. Looking up the rest from reference TRBV7-2 and TRBJ2-7 gives the full variable domain: GAGVSQSPSNKVTEKGKDVELRCDPISGHTALYWYRQSLGQGLEFLIYFQGNSAPDKSGLPSDRFSAERTGGSVSTLTIQRTQQEDSAVYLCASSLSAGGGSEQYFGPGTRLTVT.

The genes are TRBV10-2 and TRBJ1-2; TRBD1 matches 7 bases. V trimming: 7 bases; J trimming: 4 bases; junction bases outside the gene matches: 9. Per the germline V gene, CDR1 is WSHSY and CDR2 is SAAADI. This CDR3 spans 14 amino acids. CDR3 sequence (DNA): TGCGCCAGCACTAACGACAGGGTTGCCTATGGCTACACCTTC. It encodes CASTNDRVAYGYTF.

The rearrangement joins TRBV4-3 to TRBJ1-2; no reliable D call. Trimming left V 2 bases short and J 4 bases short, with 14 bases between. The CDR3 spans 15 residues. The germline V gene has CDR1 LGHNA and CDR2 YSLEER. CDR3 residues: CASSQSPPGGYGYTF. CDR3 in DNA: TGCGCCAGCAGCCAATCCCCCCCGGGAGGCTATGGCTACACCTTC.

V usage is TRBV7-2 and J usage is TRBJ2-5, with D maybe TRBD1 (6 bases). Germline V CDR1 and CDR2: SGHTA, FQGNSA. V was clipped by 3 bases and J by 2 bases, with 13 bases between them. The CDR3 spans 15 residues. The CDR3 spells CASSLGAVRQETQYF. CDR3 bases: TGTGCCAGCAGCTTGGGGGCGGTTAGGCAAGAGACCCAGTACTTC.

The rearrangement joins TRBV5-1 to TRBJ2-5; TRBD2 agrees at 13 bases. Unmatched junction bases numbered 11, after V lost 0 bases and J lost 6 bases. Germline V gene data show CDR1 as SGHRS and CDR2 as YFSETQ. There are 18 residues in the CDR3. DNA for the CDR3: TGCGCCAGCAGCTTGGCGACTAGCGGGGGGTCCGGAGGGAAGACCCAGTACTTC. This sequence encodes CASSLATSGGSGGKTQYF.

V gene TRBV7-2 combines with J gene TRBJ2-4; D is perhaps TRBD1 (6 bases). Between the trimmed V and J ends, which lost 4 bases and 0 bases, there was a span of 13 bases. The CDR3 spans 16 residues. Germline CDR1 reads SGHTA; CDR2 reads FQGNSA. CDR3 loop: CASSSPGHLAKNIQYF. The CDR3 bases are TGTGCCAGCAGCTCACCGGGACACCTAGCCAAAAACATTCAGTACTTC.